This is a list of T cell receptor beta chains from one sample in a study of blood T cell repertoires in COVID-19. Only in-frame clones appear in the TCRdb table, and some are missing; sequencing was by immunoSEQ multiplex PCR. In the table there are around 100,000 clones, about nine tenths of which are singletons. Sequences were obtained from peripheral blood. The receptors come from a man aged 50-59 years with acute or convalescent COVID-19. Both conserved end residues are part of each CDR3. D genes are given only for firm matches. Expanded clones get a size class; other rows say once, few or many, or leave the size out.

-	TRBV29-1	TRBJ2-7	13	-	CSVKFREFREQYF	TGCAGCGTTAAGTTCAGGGAATTTCGGGAGCAGTACTTC
-	TRBV11-2	TRBJ1-3	13	-	CASSPLRENTIYF	TGTGCCAGCAGCCCCCTCAGGGAAAACACCATATATTTT
-	TRBV6-5	TRBJ1-2	14	-	CASSYSSRSYGYTF	TGTGCCAGCAGTTACTCGAGCAGGTCCTATGGCTACACCTTC
-	TRBV12-5	TRBJ1-5	14	-	CASGSGRANQPQHF	TGTGCTAGTGGTTCGGGCAGGGCCAATCAGCCCCAGCATTTT
-	TRBV5-5	TRBJ2-7	13	-	CASSWDTPNEQYF	TGTGCCAGCAGCTGGGACACCCCTAACGAGCAGTACTTC
-	TRBV28	TRBJ1-5	15	-	CASSLGGREYQPQHF	TGTGCCAGCAGTTTAGGGGGCAGGGAATACCAGCCCCAGCATTTT
few	TRBV4-1	TRBJ2-1	16	TRBD2	CASSPTSGRGLVEQFF	TGCGCCAGCAGCCCCACTAGCGGGAGGGGGTTGGTTGAGCAGTTCTTC
-	TRBV5-6	TRBJ2-7	13	-	CASSLTDSYEQYF	TGTGCCAGCAGCTTAACAGACTCCTACGAGCAGTACTTC
-	TRBV15	TRBJ2-2	15	TRBD2	CATMAAGGNTGELFF	TGTGCCACCATGGCAGCGGGAGGGAACACCGGGGAGCTGTTTTTT
-	TRBV19	TRBJ1-5	14	-	CASSPWGEAQPQHF	TGTGCCAGTAGTCCGTGGGGCGAGGCCCAGCCCCAGCATTTT
once	TRBV9	TRBJ1-5	14	-	CASSVGQSNQPQHF	TGTGCCAGCAGCGTAGGGCAGAGCAATCAGCCCCAGCATTTT
-	TRBV2	TRBJ2-3	13	-	CASSQGPTDTQYF	TGTGCCAGCTCCCAGGGGCCCACAGATACGCAGTATTTT
-	TRBV2	TRBJ1-6	16	-	CASTQDSLRNNSPLHF	TGTGCCAGCACTCAGGACAGCCTGAGGAATAATTCACCCCTCCACTTT
-	TRBV13	TRBJ2-2	16	TRBD2	CASSPTSGKNTGELFF	TGTGCCAGCAGCCCTACTAGCGGAAAGAACACCGGGGAGCTGTTTTTT
-	TRBV15	TRBJ2-3	16	TRBD2	CATSRGPSGAVDTQYF	TGTGCCACCAGCAGAGGTCCTAGCGGGGCGGTGGATACGCAGTATTTT
-	TRBV15	TRBJ1-2	13	TRBD1	CATSRQTGDGYTF	TGTGCCACCAGCAGACAGACAGGGGATGGCTACACCTTC
-	TRBV18	TRBJ1-2	13	TRBD1	CASSPGQGEGYTF	TGTGCCAGCTCACCGGGACAGGGTGAAGGCTACACCTTC
-	TRBV11-2	TRBJ2-1	14	-	CASSPDRSRNEQFF	TGTGCCAGCAGCCCCGATCGGAGTCGGAATGAGCAGTTCTTC
-	TRBV28	TRBJ2-1	14	TRBD2	CASSSGGLRDEQFF	TGTGCCAGCAGTAGCGGGGGCCTTCGCGATGAGCAGTTCTTC
-	TRBV21-1	TRBJ1-2	18	-	CASSKAGGGSHFNYGYTF	TGTGCCAGCAGCAAAGCAGGGGGGGGAAGTCATTTTAACTATGGCTACACCTTC
-	TRBV13	TRBJ2-2	16	TRBD1	CASSSGGDANTGELFF	TGTGCCAGCAGCTCAGGGGGAGACGCGAACACCGGGGAGCTGTTTTTT
-	TRBV18	TRBJ2-1	14	TRBD2	CASSPSAGVNEQFF	TGTGCCAGCTCACCCAGCGCGGGAGTGAATGAGCAGTTCTTC
-	TRBV3-1/TRBV3-2	TRBJ2-5	15	TRBD1	CASRPGTGGWETQYF	TGTGCCAGCAGACCTGGGACAGGGGGCTGGGAGACCCAGTACTTC
-	TRBV19	TRBJ2-3	13	-	CASSKPPRETRYF	TGTGCCAGTAGTAAACCCCCCCGGGAGACAAGGTATTTT
-	TRBV7-9	TRBJ2-7	14	TRBD1	CASSLTQGAWEQYF	TGTGCCAGCAGCTTAACGCAGGGGGCTTGGGAGCAGTACTTC
-	TRBV28	TRBJ2-3	15	TRBD2	CASSLAGGVPDTQYF	TGTGCCAGCAGTCTAGCGGGAGGCGTTCCAGATACGCAGTATTTT
-	TRBV5-6	TRBJ2-7	15	TRBD1	CASSPRQGGAVEQYF	TGTGCCAGCAGCCCCAGACAGGGGGGAGCGGTCGAGCAGTACTTC
-	TRBV24-1	TRBJ2-7	15	-	CATSDLGLSSYEQYF	TGTGCCACCAGTGATTTGGGTCTCAGCTCCTACGAGCAGTACTTC
-	TRBV5-1	TRBJ2-1	16	TRBD2	CASSKLAGSTYNEQFF	TGCGCCAGCAGCAAACTAGCGGGGTCCACCTACAATGAGCAGTTCTTC
few	TRBV19	TRBJ1-5	15	-	CASSIVADSNQPQHF	TGTGCCAGTAGTATAGTGGCCGATAGCAATCAGCCCCAGCATTTT
-	TRBV5-1	TRBJ2-3	16	TRBD2	CASSSGLAPSTDTQYF	TGCGCCAGCAGCTCGGGACTAGCGCCTAGCACAGATACGCAGTATTTT
-	TRBV6-1	TRBJ2-5	12	-	CASKTAQETQYF	TGTGCCAGCAAGACAGCACAAGAGACCCAGTACTTC
-	TRBV25-1	TRBJ2-2	15	-	CASSESRPDTGELFF	TGTGCCAGCAGTGAATCTAGGCCAGACACCGGGGAGCTGTTTTTT
-	TRBV6-5	TRBJ2-7	14	-	CASSYNGQIYEQYF	TGTGCCAGCAGTTATAACGGACAGATCTACGAGCAGTACTTC
-	TRBV6-6	TRBJ2-7	14	TRBD2	CASSRREGGYEQYF	TGTGCCAGCAGCCGGCGGGAGGGAGGCTACGAGCAGTACTTC
-	TRBV6-5	TRBJ2-7	12	-	CASSRGIYEQYF	TGTGCCAGCAGTCGAGGGATATACGAGCAGTACTTC
-	TRBV3-1/TRBV3-2	TRBJ1-3	13	-	CASSQGVGGTIYF	TGTGCCAGCAGCCAAGGGGTGGGAGGCACCATATATTTT
-	TRBV18	TRBJ1-2	15	TRBD1	CASSRTGLNDYGYTF	TGTGCCAGCTCACGGACAGGGCTTAACGACTATGGCTACACCTTC
-	TRBV12-3/TRBV12-4	TRBJ2-1	12	-	CASRFRGIEQFF	TGTGCCAGCAGGTTCCGGGGAATTGAGCAGTTCTTC
-	TRBV19	TRBJ2-2	17	TRBD2	CASSKTGLAGLTGELFF	TGTGCCAGTAGTAAGACGGGACTAGCGGGACTTACTGGGGAGCTGTTTTTT
-	TRBV2	TRBJ2-3	15	TRBD1	CASTLDRGRADTQYF	TGTGCCAGCACCCTAGACAGGGGGCGCGCAGATACGCAGTATTTT
-	TRBV20-1	TRBJ2-1	15	-	CSASSPKTALNEQFF	TGCAGTGCTAGTAGTCCAAAGACTGCGTTGAATGAGCAGTTCTTC
-	TRBV9	TRBJ1-2	16	TRBD1	CASSFITGTEGEGYTF	TGTGCCAGCAGCTTCATCACCGGGACAGAGGGCGAGGGCTACACCTTC